This T cell receptor beta chain emerged from a study of T cell changes during pregnancy in multiple sclerosis. Trimming took 2 bases from V and 4 from J; bases not matched to a gene: 3. The CDR3 runs 14 residues. Germline V gene data show CDR1 as SGHDT and CDR2 as YYEEEE. Generated by immunoSEQ multiplex PCR, the TCRdb table keeps only in-frame clones and is missing some. The sample holds roughly 42,000 clones, around 90% seen once. The clonotype originates from a female donor with multiple sclerosis, enrolled in a pregnancy study. The V gene is TRBV5-6, the J gene TRBJ1-2, with 9 bases fitting TRBD1. The material sequenced was CD4+ T cells from peripheral blood mononuclear cells, taken in the first trimester of pregnancy. The CDR3 protein is CASSFRTGAYGYTF. In nucleotides, the CDR3 is TGTGCCAGCAGCTTCAGGACAGGGGCCTATGGCTACACCTTC.